This TCR beta chain is from a study of T cells in Graves' hyperthyroidism and ophthalmopathy. Study observations and caveats: Model output signaled ophthalmopathy a median 6.5 months ahead of onset. Expanded thyroid clonotypes (above 0.001) were mostly also found in blood.

Amplification of TCR beta CDR3 regions was performed using RNA transcripts as template. A first-round RT-PCR of the TCR CDR3 used the HTBI primer set. TCRdb reanalysed the multiplex PCR reads using MiXCR and keeps one entry per CDR3 protein. Here the sample spans 560,000 or so distinct CDR3 sequences, 35% to 55% being singletons. V shed 0 bases and J shed 1 base, with 6 bases lying between them. This CDR3 has 15 residues. The germline V gene has CDR1 ENHRY and CDR2 SYGVKD. Reasons for excluding patients were uncontrolled infection, other autoimmune disease, pregnancy or lactation. On this clonotype: Its antigen is still unknown.

This TCR was sampled from a woman aged 18-35 years with Graves' hyperthyroidism. The chain has TRBV10-3 and TRBJ2-2; D gene ambiguous. What was sequenced was peripheral blood or thyroid tissue (not recorded which). The CDR3 DNA sequence: TGTGCCATCAGTGAGTCGATCGGGAACACCGGGGAGCTGTTTTTT. Encoded protein: CAISESIGNTGELFF.